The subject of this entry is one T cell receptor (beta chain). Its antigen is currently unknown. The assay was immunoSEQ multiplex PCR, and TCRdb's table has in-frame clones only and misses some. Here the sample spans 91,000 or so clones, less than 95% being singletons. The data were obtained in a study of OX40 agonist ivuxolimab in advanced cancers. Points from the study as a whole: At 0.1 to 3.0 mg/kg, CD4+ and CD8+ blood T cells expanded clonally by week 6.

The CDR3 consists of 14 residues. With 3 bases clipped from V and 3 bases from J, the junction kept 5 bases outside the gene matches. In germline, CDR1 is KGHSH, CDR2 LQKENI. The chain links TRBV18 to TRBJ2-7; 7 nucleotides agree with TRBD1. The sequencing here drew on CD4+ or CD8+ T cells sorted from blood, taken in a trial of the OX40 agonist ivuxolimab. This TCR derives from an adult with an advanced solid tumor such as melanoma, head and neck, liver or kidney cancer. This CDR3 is CASSPRDSLYEQYF. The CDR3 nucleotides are TGTGCCAGCTCACCCAGGGACAGCCTCTACGAGCAGTACTTC.